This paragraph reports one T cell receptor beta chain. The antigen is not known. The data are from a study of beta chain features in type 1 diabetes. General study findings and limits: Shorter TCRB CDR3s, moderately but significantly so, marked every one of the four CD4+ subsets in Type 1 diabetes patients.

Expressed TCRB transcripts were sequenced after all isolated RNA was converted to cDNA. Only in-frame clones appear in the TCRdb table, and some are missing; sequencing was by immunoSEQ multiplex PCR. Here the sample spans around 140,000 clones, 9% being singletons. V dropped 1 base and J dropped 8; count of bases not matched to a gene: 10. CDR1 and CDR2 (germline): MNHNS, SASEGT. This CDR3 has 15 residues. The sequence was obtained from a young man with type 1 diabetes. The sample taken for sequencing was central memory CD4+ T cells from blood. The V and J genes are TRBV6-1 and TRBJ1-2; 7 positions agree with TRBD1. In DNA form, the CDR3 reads TGTGCCAGCAGTGAAGATAAGGGGGCCGGACAGGGCTACACCTTC. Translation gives CASSEDKGAGQGYTF.